This is a list of T cell receptor beta chains from one sample in a study of cytomegalovirus exposure and HLA in healthy donors. Libraries were prepared by immunoSEQ multiplex PCR; TCRdb keeps only in-frame clonotypes and omits some of them. The data include some 110,000 clones; the top ten clones carry around 7%. Material for sequencing was PBMCs. These receptor sequences come from a man in his forties or fifties in good health and CMV-seropositive. Both conserved end residues are part of each CDR3. D genes are given only for firm matches. Expanded clones are given a class, and other clones once, few, many or no size at all.

>TRBJ2-7|-|TRBV11-2|TRBD2
CASSFRVSSGTPDEQYF
TGTGCCAGCAGCTTCCGGGTATCTAGCGGGACCCCTGACGAGCAGTACTTC
>TRBJ2-3|-|TRBV29-1|-
CSVGGAPSTDTQYF
TGCAGCGTGGGCGGGGCCCCTAGCACAGATACGCAGTATTTT
>TRBJ2-3|-|TRBV9|-
CASSARLGIGTDTQYF
TGTGCCAGCAGCGCCAGGTTGGGTATTGGCACAGATACGCAGTATTTT
>TRBJ2-7|medium-sized|TRBV6-1|TRBD2
CASSEAGLAAQYF
TGTGCCAGCAGTGAAGCGGGACTAGCGGCACAGTACTTC
>TRBJ2-7|-|TRBV30|-
CAWGVPSGIYEQYF
TGTGCCTGGGGTGTTCCCTCGGGTATCTACGAGCAGTACTTC
>TRBJ2-1|-|TRBV4-1|TRBD2
CASSQGRFSPAGGTRTYNEQFF
TGCGCCAGCAGCCAAGGAAGGTTTAGTCCAGCGGGAGGCACCCGCACCTACAATGAGCAGTTCTTC
>TRBJ2-1|-|TRBV29-1|-
CSVELPRKSEQFF
TGCAGCGTTGAACTTCCACGTAAAAGCGAGCAGTTCTTC
>TRBJ2-5|-|TRBV19|-
CASSISGRARETQYF
TGTGCCAGTAGTATATCGGGCAGGGCGCGAGAGACCCAGTACTTC
>TRBJ2-2|-|TRBV19|TRBD2
CATLGLADTGELFF
TGTGCCACCCTCGGACTAGCAGACACCGGGGAGCTGTTTTTT
>TRBJ2-7|-|TRBV6-6|-
CASSPGGGLYEQYF
TGTGCCAGCAGTCCCGGGGGTGGGCTCTACGAGCAGTACTTC
>TRBJ2-3|-|TRBV6-6|TRBD1
CASSYSATGGTDTQYF
TGTGCCAGCAGTTACTCAGCGACAGGGGGCACAGATACGCAGTATTTT
>TRBJ2-7|-|TRBV13|TRBD2
CASSSQLAGRAEEQYF
TGTGCCAGCAGCTCGCAACTAGCGGGAAGAGCGGAAGAGCAGTACTTC
>TRBJ2-1|-|TRBV29-1|-
CSASLSLGEQFF
TGCAGTGCTAGCCTATCTCTCGGGGAGCAGTTCTTC
>TRBJ2-2|-|TRBV9|TRBD1
CASNPDRADGELFF
TGTGCCAGCAACCCGGACAGGGCTGACGGGGAGCTGTTTTTT
>TRBJ2-7|-|TRBV28|TRBD1
CASTDRTGGNEQYF
TGTGCCAGCACCGATAGGACAGGGGGCAACGAGCAGTACTTC
>TRBJ2-4|-|TRBV7-3|-
CASSRGAGRENIQYF
TGTGCCAGCAGCCGGGGGGCGGGAAGGGAAAACATTCAGTACTTC
>TRBJ2-7|-|TRBV14|-
CASSLTVTYEQYF
TGTGCCAGCAGCCTCACAGTAACCTACGAGCAGTACTTC
>TRBJ1-2|-|TRBV6-1|-
CASRQGEGIYGYTF
TGTGCCAGCAGGCAGGGTGAAGGGATCTATGGCTACACCTTC
>TRBJ1-2|-|TRBV5-1|-
CASSLAERNRYYRGYTF
TGCGCCAGCAGCTTGGCCGAGAGAAACAGGTACTATCGGGGCTACACCTTC
>TRBJ1-2|-|TRBV15|-
CATSRGTAKSYGYTF
TGTGCCACCAGCAGAGGGACAGCCAAGAGCTATGGCTACACCTTC
>TRBJ1-2|-|TRBV6-5|TRBD1
CASRRSDRAHYGYTF
TGTGCCAGCAGAAGATCGGACAGGGCTCACTATGGCTACACCTTC
>TRBJ2-6|-|TRBV5-1|TRBD1
CASRRTGGSNTGANVLTF
TGCGCCAGCCGTCGGACAGGTGGTTCTAATACTGGGGCCAACGTCCTGACTTTC
>TRBJ1-1|-|TRBV7-9|-
CASSLGQNTEAFF
TGTGCCAGCAGCTTGGGGCAGAACACTGAAGCTTTCTTT
>TRBJ2-1|-|TRBV19|-
CASSIGGSPYNEQFF
TGTGCCAGTAGTATCGGAGGGAGCCCCTACAATGAGCAGTTCTTC
>TRBJ1-1|-|TRBV28|TRBD1
CASSGTGDEAFF
TGTGCCAGCAGTGGGACAGGGGACGAAGCTTTCTTT
>TRBJ1-1|-|TRBV28|-
CASRLTYARRVRGAMNTEAFF
TGTGCCAGCAGACTTACTTATGCCAGAAGGGTCCGGGGGGCAATGAACACTGAAGCTTTCTTT
>TRBJ2-7|-|TRBV7-9|-
CASSSRDNSYEQYF
TGTGCCAGCAGCTCTAGGGACAACTCCTACGAGCAGTACTTC
>TRBJ1-5|-|TRBV27|-
CASRDSPHQPQHF
TGCGCCAGCCGTGACAGTCCTCATCAGCCCCAGCATTTT
>TRBJ2-5|-|TRBV19|-
CASSRLEAAQETQYF
TGTGCCAGTAGTCGATTGGAGGCAGCCCAAGAGACCCAGTACTTC